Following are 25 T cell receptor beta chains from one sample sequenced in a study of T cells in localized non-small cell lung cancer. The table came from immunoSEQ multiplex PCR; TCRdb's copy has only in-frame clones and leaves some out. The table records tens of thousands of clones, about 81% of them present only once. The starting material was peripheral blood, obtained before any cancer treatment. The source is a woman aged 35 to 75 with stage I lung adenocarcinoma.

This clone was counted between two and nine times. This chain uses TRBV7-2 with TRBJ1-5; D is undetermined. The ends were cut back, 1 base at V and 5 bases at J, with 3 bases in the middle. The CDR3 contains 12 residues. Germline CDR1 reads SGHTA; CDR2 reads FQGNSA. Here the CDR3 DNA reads TGTGCCAGCAGCTTAGTGGATCAGCCCCAGCATTTT. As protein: CASSLVDQPQHF.

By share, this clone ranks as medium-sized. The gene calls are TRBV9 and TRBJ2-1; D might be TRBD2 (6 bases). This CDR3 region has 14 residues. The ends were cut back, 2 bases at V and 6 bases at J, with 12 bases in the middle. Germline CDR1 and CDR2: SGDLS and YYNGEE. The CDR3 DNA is TGTGCCAGCAGCGTGTGGGGGGAGTTCAATGAGCAGTTCTTC. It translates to CASSVWGEFNEQFF. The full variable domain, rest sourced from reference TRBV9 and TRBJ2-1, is DSGVTQTPKHLITATGQRVTLRCSPRSGDLSVYWYQQSLDQGLQFLIQYYNGEERAKGNILERFSAQQFPDLHSELNLSSLELGDSALYFCASSVWGEFNEQFFGPGTRLTVL.

The DNA of the CDR3 is TGTGCCAGCACCGAGGGGGGGGGCGGAGGCTACACCTTC. As protein: CASTEGGGGGYTF. The chain joins TRBV7-6 to TRBJ1-2; maybe TRBD1 (6 bases). V was cut by 7 bases and J by 8 bases, with 17 bases left in between. The CDR3 totals 13 residues. Germline V gives CDR1 SGHVS, CDR2 FNYEAQ.

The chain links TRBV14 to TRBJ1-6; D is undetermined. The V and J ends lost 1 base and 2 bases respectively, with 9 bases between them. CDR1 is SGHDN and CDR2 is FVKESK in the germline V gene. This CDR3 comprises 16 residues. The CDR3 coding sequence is TGTGCCAGCAGCCAAGTGGGTGAGGCCTATAATTCACCCCTCCACTTT. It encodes CASSQVGEAYNSPLHF. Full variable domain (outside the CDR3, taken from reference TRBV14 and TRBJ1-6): EAGVTQFPSHSVIEKGQTVTLRCDPISGHDNLYWYRRVMGKEIKFLLHFVKESKQDESGMPNNRFLAERTGGTYSTLKVQPAELEDSGVYFCASSQVGEAYNSPLHFGNGTRLTVT.

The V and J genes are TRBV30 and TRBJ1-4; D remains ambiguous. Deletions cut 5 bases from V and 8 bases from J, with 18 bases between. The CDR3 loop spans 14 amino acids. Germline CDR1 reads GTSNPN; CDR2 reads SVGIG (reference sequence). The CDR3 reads CAWDSKLASEKLFF. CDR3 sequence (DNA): TGTGCCTGGGATTCGAAGTTGGCCTCCGAAAAACTGTTTTTT.

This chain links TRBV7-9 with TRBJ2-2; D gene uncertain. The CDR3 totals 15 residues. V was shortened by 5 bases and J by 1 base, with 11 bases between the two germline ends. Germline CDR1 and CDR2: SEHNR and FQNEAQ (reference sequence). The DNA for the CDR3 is TGTGCCAGCAGCCCCCGGGCTGGGAACACCGGGGAGCTGTTTTTT. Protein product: CASSPRAGNTGELFF.

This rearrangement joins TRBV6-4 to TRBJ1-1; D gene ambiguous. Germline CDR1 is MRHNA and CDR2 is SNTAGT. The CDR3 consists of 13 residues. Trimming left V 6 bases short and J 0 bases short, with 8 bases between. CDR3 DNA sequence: TGTGCCAGCAGCACCGAGCTGAACACTGAAGCTTTCTTT. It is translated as CASSTELNTEAFF.

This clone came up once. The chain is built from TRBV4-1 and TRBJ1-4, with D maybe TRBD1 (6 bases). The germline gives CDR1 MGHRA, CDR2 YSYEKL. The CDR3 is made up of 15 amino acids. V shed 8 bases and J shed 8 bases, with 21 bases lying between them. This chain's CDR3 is CASPPYMDSYEKLFF. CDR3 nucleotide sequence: TGCGCCAGCCCCCCTTATATGGACAGTTACGAAAAACTGTTTTTT.

CDR3 loop: CAWSVPRTNSGNTIYF. Written as DNA, the CDR3 is TGTGCCTGGAGTGTACCCAGGACGAACTCTGGAAACACCATATATTTT. The chain couples TRBV30 to TRBJ1-3; D is undetermined. The CDR3 is made up of 16 amino acids. Trimming left V 0 bases short and J 0 bases short, with 12 bases between. CDR1 GTSNPN and CDR2 SVGIG come from the germline V gene (reference sequence).

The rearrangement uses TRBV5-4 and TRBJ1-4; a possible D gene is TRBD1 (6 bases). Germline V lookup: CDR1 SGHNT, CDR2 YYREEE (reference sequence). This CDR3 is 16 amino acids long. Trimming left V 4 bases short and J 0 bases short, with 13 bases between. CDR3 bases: TGTGCCAGCAGCCCGGGAGGGGGAGCAACTAATGAAAAACTGTTTTTT. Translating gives CASSPGGGATNEKLFF.

The CDR3 region has the DNA TGTGCCAGCAGCCTACTTGAGAACACTGAAGCTTTCTTT. Protein sequence: CASSLLENTEAFF. The rearrangement joins TRBV2 to TRBJ1-1, with D hard to call. V was trimmed by 6 bases and J by 1 base, leaving 9 bases between them. Germline lookup yields CDR1 SNHLY and CDR2 FYNNEI. The CDR3 consists of 13 residues.

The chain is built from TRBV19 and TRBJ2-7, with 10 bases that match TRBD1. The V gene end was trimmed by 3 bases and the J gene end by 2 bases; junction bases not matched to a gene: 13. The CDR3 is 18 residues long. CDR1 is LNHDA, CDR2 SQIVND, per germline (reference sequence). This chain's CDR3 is CASSIGTGTGALTYEQYF. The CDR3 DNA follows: TGTGCCAGTAGTATCGGAACCGGGACAGGGGCCTTAACCTACGAGCAGTACTTC.

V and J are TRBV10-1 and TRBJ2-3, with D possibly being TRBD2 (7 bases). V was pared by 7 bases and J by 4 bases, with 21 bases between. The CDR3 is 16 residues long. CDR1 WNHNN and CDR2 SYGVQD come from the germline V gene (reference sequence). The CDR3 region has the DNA TGCGCCAGCATCCCGTGGGGGGGCAGTGCTGCAGATACGCAGTATTTT. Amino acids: CASIPWGGSAADTQYF.

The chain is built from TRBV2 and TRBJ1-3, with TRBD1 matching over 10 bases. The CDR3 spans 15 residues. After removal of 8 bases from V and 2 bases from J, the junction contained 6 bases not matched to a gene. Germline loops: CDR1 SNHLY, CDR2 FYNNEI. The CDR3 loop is CASAFGQGAGNTIYF. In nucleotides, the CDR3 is TGTGCCAGCGCTTTCGGACAGGGGGCTGGAAACACCATATATTTT.

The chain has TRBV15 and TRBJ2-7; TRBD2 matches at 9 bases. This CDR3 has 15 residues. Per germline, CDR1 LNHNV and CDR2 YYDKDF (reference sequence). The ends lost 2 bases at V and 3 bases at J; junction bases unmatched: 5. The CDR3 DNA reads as TGTGCCACCAGCAGATTTAGCGGGGGTCGCTACGAGCAGTACTTC. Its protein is CATSRFSGGRYEQYF.

The CDR3 region is CASSLRAGPGTDTQYF. CDR3 nucleotides: TGTGCCAGCAGCTTGAGGGCAGGGCCAGGCACAGATACGCAGTATTTT. The V call is TRBV5-4, the J call TRBJ2-3; D possibly corresponds to TRBD1 (5 bases). The CDR3 is 16 residues long. From germline, CDR1 is SGHNT and CDR2 YYREEE (reference sequence). The ends were cut back, 1 base at V and 1 base at J, with 13 bases in the middle.

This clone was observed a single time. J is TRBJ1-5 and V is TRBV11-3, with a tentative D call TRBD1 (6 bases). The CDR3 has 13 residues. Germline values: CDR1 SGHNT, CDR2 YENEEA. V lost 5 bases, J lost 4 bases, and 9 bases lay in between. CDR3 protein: CASSPDRNQPQHF. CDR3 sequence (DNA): TGTGCCAGCAGCCCGGACAGAAATCAGCCCCAGCATTTT.

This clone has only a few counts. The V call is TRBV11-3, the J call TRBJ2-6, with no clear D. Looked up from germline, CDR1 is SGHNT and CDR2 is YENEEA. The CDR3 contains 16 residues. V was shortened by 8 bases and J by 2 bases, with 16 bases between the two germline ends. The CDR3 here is CASGRRRVPGANVLTF. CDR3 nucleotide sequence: TGTGCCAGCGGTCGTCGAAGGGTTCCTGGGGCCAACGTCCTGACTTTC.

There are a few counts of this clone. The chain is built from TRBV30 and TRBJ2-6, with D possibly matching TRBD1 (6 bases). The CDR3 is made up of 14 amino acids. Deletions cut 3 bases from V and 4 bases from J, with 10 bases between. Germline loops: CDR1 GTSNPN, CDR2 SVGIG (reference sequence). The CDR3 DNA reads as TGTGCCTGGAGCCGGGACACCGGGGCCAACGTCCTGACTTTC. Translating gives CAWSRDTGANVLTF.

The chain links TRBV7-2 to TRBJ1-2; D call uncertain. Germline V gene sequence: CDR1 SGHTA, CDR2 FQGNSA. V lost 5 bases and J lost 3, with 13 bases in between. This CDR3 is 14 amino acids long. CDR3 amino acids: CASSPNGPYYGYTF. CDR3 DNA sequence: TGTGCCAGCAGCCCCAACGGGCCCTACTATGGCTACACCTTC.

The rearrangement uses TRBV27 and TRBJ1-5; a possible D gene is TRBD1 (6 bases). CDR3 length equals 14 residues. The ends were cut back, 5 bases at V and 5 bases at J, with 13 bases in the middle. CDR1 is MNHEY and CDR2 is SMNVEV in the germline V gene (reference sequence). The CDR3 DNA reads TGTGCCAGCAGTCCCCGGACAGTAGATCAGCCCCAGCATTTT. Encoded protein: CASSPRTVDQPQHF.

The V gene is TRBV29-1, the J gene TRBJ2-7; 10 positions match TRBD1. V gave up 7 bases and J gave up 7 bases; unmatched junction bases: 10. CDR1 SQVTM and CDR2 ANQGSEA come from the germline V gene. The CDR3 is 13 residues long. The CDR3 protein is CSAQRQGAWEQYF. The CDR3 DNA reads TGCAGCGCTCAGAGACAGGGGGCGTGGGAGCAGTACTTC.

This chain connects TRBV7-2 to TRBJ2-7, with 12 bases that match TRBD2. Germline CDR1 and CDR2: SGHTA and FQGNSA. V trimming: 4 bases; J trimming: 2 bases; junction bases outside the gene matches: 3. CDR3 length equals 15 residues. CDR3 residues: CASSSWTSGAYEQYF. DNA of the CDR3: TGTGCCAGCAGCTCGTGGACTAGCGGGGCCTACGAGCAGTACTTC. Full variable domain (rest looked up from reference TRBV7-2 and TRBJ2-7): GAGVSQSPSNKVTEKGKDVELRCDPISGHTALYWYRQSLGQGLEFLIYFQGNSAPDKSGLPSDRFSAERTGGSVSTLTIQRTQQEDSAVYLCASSSWTSGAYEQYFGPGTRLTVT.

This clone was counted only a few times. The CDR3 is CASSQDVGSGANVLTF. In nucleotides, the CDR3 is TGCGCCAGCAGCCAAGATGTGGGTTCTGGGGCCAACGTCCTGACTTTC. V and J are TRBV4-3 and TRBJ2-6; the D is unclear. There are 16 residues in the CDR3. Germline V gene sequence: CDR1 LGHNA, CDR2 YSLEER. V lost 0 bases, J lost 1 base, and 7 bases lay in between.

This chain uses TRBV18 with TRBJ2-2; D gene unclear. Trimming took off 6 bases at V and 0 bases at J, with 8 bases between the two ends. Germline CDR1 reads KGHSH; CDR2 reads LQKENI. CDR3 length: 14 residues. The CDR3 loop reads CASSSVTNTGELFF. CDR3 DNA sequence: TGTGCCAGCTCCTCAGTGACGAACACCGGGGAGCTGTTTTTT.